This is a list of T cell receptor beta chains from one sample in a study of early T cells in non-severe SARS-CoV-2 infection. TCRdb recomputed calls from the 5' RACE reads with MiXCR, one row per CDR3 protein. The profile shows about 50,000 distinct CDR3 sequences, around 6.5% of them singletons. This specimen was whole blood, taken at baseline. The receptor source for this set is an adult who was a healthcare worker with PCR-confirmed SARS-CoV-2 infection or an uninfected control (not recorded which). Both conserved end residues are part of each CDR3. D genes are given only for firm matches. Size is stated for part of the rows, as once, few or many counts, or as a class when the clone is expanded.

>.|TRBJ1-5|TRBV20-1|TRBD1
CSARDRGRLTGNQPQHF
TGCAGTGCTAGAGATAGGGGGCGGCTAACGGGCAATCAGCCCCAGCATTTT
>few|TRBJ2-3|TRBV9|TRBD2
CASSDGLAGTDTQYF
TGTGCCAGCAGTGACGGACTAGCGGGAACAGATACGCAGTATTTT
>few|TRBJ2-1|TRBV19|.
CASAYRQGSYNEQFF
TGTGCCAGTGCCTACCGTCAGGGGTCATACAATGAGCAGTTCTTC
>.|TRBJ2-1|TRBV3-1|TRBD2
CASSQRGRGYNEQFF
TGTGCCAGCAGCCAACGCGGGAGGGGCTACAATGAGCAGTTCTTC
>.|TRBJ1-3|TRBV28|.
CASSTGTSSSGNTIYF
TGTGCCAGCAGTACCGGGACAAGTTCCTCTGGAAACACCATATATTTT
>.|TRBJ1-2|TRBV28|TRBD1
CASSTTGPDYGYTF
TGTGCCAGCAGCACGACAGGGCCCGACTATGGCTACACCTTC
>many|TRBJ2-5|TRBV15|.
CATSRGSGPETQYF
TGTGCCACCAGCAGAGGATCAGGGCCAGAGACCCAGTACTTC
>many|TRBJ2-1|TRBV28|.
CASSFPAGSSRDNEQFF
TGTGCCAGCAGTTTCCCGGCGGGGTCTAGCAGAGACAATGAGCAGTTCTTC
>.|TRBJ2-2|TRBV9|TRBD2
CASSVTSGMNTGELFF
TGTGCCAGCAGCGTAACTAGCGGGATGAACACCGGGGAGCTGTTTTTT
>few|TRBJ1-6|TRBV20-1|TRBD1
CSAIGQGDSPLHF
TGCAGTGCCATCGGACAGGGGGATTCACCCCTCCACTTT
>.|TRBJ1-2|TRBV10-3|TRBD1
CAINGQGYGYTF
TGTGCCATCAACGGACAGGGCTATGGCTACACCTTC
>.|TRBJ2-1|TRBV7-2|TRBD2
CASSPGLAVNPNEQFF
TGTGCCAGCAGCCCGGGACTAGCGGTAAACCCCAATGAGCAGTTCTTC
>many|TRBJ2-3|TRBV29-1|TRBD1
CSVDSKRQGTDTQYF
TGCAGCGTTGACTCTAAGCGACAGGGGACAGATACGCAGTATTTT
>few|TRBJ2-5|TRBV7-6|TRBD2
CASSAATSDQETQYF
TGTGCCAGCAGCGCGGCGACTAGCGACCAAGAGACCCAGTACTTC
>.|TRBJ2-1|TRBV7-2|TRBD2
CASSLTSGNSYNEQFF
TGTGCCAGCAGCTTAACTAGCGGGAATTCTTACAATGAGCAGTTCTTC
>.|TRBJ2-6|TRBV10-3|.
CAARGLSGANALTF
TGTGCCGCCAGGGGACTCTCTGGGGCCAACGCCCTGACTTTC
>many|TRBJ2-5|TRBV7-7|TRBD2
CASSLGGGREETQYF
TGTGCTAGCAGCTTAGGTGGCGGGAGGGAAGAGACCCAGTACTTC
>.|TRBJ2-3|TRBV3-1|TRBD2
CASSPASGWGADTQYF
TGTGCCAGCAGCCCCGCTAGCGGATGGGGTGCAGATACGCAGTATTTT